The entry below describes one TCR beta chain. The sample belongs to a study of early T cells in non-severe SARS-CoV-2 infection. V lost 0 bases and J lost 0, with 7 bases in between. CDR3 length equals 14 residues. Germline V gene lookup returns CDR1 SGHRS and CDR2 YFSETQ. Unique molecular identifiers were attached to individual cDNA molecules. Via MiXCR, TCRdb re-called the 5' RACE reads, giving one row per CDR3 protein. Of tens of thousands of distinct CDR3 sequences listed, 10% are singletons. The V and J genes are TRBV5-1 and TRBJ2-7, with unresolved D. The sample in question was whole blood, obtained at baseline. The receptor comes from an adult who was a healthcare worker with PCR-confirmed SARS-CoV-2 infection or an uninfected control (not recorded which). CDR3 sequence reads: CASSLDSSSYEQYF. For the CDR3, the DNA is TGCGCCAGCAGCTTGGACTCGAGCTCCTACGAGCAGTACTTC.